A single sample gave rise to the 20 T cell receptor beta chains below, sequenced in a study of shared clonotypes between healthy human individuals. As defined, naive CD8 cells were CD45RO-negative and positively selected for CCR7, with terminally differentiated effector memory CD45RA+ cells excluded. TCRdb's copy holds only in-frame clones and misses some; the assay was immunoSEQ multiplex PCR. In the table there are around 650,000 clones, around 96% of which are singletons. Sequenced input: naive CD8+ T cells sorted from blood. All receptors come from a young woman in good health.

As DNA, the CDR3 is TGCAGCGCCCGAAATCAGGGGGATTATGGCTACACCTTC. This sequence encodes CSARNQGDYGYTF. The rearrangement uses TRBV29-1 and TRBJ1-2, with 7 bases lining up with TRBD1. Losses at the gene ends were 7 bases for V and 5 bases for J; bases not matched to a gene: 10. The CDR3 runs to 13 residues. The germline V gene encodes CDR1 SQVTM and CDR2 ANQGSEA.

The chain combines TRBV27 with TRBJ2-1, with a possible D match to TRBD2 (5 bases). This CDR3 has 14 amino acids. Looked up from germline, CDR1 is MNHEY and CDR2 is SMNVEV (reference sequence). Trimming left V 2 bases short and J 6 bases short, with 11 bases between. CDR3 DNA sequence: TGTGCCAGCAGTTTACGGTCTAGCTCCAATGAGCAGTTCTTC. Translated, it gives CASSLRSSSNEQFF.

The sample holds one count of this clone. The identical CDR3 is also encoded by other nucleotide sequences in the sample. The V call is TRBV27, the J call TRBJ2-7; 10 nucleotides agree with TRBD1. The length of the CDR3 is 14 residues. CDR1 is MNHEY and CDR2 is SMNVEV in the germline V gene (reference sequence). Trimming cost V 3 bases and J 4 bases; bases outside gene matches: 3. This chain's CDR3 is CASSFGTGAYEQYF. Here the CDR3 DNA reads TGTGCCAGCAGTTTTGGGACAGGGGCTTACGAGCAGTACTTC.

CDR3: CASSLVGYEQFF. CDR3 nucleotide sequence: TGTGCCAGCAGCTTAGTAGGGTATGAGCAGTTCTTC. The V call is TRBV7-6, the J call TRBJ2-1; D gene uncertain. The CDR3 totals 12 residues. CDR1 is SGHVS, CDR2 FNYEAQ, per germline. With 1 base removed from V and 8 bases from J, the gap between germline ends came to 6 bases.

Points on this clone: Distinct nucleotide sequences in the sample also encode this CDR3. The V and J genes are TRBV27 and TRBJ2-7; D tentatively fits TRBD1 or TRBD2 (5 bases each). Trimming took off 6 bases at V and 2 bases at J, with 8 bases between the two ends. Germline CDR1 is MNHEY and CDR2 is SMNVEV (reference sequence). This CDR3 contains 12 residues. This CDR3 reads CASSRGTYEQYF. The DNA of the CDR3 is TGTGCCAGCAGCCGGGGCACCTACGAGCAGTACTTC.

This chain joins TRBV5-1 and TRBJ1-4; no firm D call. V lost 1 base to trimming and J lost 1 base, with 8 bases between them. The germline V gene encodes CDR1 SGHRS and CDR2 YFSETQ. There are 15 residues in the CDR3. CDR3 in amino acids: CASSLTRVTNEKLFF. The CDR3, as DNA: TGCGCCAGCAGCTTGACGAGGGTAACTAATGAAAAACTGTTTTTT.

V and J are TRBV28 and TRBJ1-5; a weak D match, TRBD1 (6 bases). The germline V gene has CDR1 MDHEN and CDR2 SYDVKM. Trimming left V 6 bases short and J 3 bases short, with 15 bases between. This CDR3 region has 15 residues. The CDR3: CASSRAGGANQPQHF. DNA for the CDR3: TGTGCCAGCAGCCGGGCGGGGGGGGCCAATCAGCCCCAGCATTTT.

This chain joins TRBV2 and TRBJ1-5; D gene unclear. Trimming stripped 8 bases from V and 2 bases from J, with 7 bases between. CDR1 and CDR2 (germline): SNHLY, FYNNEI. The CDR3 length is 12 residues. CDR3 sequence: CASRARNQPQHF. Written as DNA, the CDR3 is TGTGCCAGCCGGGCCCGCAATCAGCCCCAGCATTTT.

The chain joins TRBV6-1 to TRBJ1-1; D not resolved. The length of the CDR3 is 15 residues. Germline V CDR1 and CDR2: MNHNS, SASEGT. Trimming took off 2 bases at V and 4 bases at J, with 14 bases between the two ends. In nucleotides, the CDR3 is TGTGCCAGCAGTGAAATCGTCGGGTTGGGCACTGAAGCTTTCTTT. It yields the protein CASSEIVGLGTEAFF.

The rearrangement joins TRBV5-6 to TRBJ2-7; TRBD1 is a possible D gene (5 bases). This CDR3 spans 12 amino acids. V lost 5 bases to trimming and J lost 0 bases, with 6 bases between them. Germline CDR1 is SGHDT and CDR2 is YYEEEE. DNA of the CDR3: TGTGCCAGCAGAGGGGACTCCTACGAGCAGTACTTC. This sequence encodes CASRGDSYEQYF.

The chain uses TRBV5-4 and TRBJ2-3; no clear D gene. This CDR3 contains 13 residues. Trimming pared 4 bases from V and 5 bases from J, leaving 11 bases between. Germline V gene data show CDR1 as SGHNT and CDR2 as YYREEE (reference sequence). Here the CDR3 DNA reads TGTGCCAGCAGCACCCTACCGGGAGATACGCAGTATTTT. Translating it yields CASSTLPGDTQYF. Based on the CDR3 plus reference TRBV5-4 and TRBJ2-3, the full variable domain is ETGVTQSPTHLIKTRGQQVTLRCSSQSGHNTVSWYQQALGQGPQFIFQYYREEENGRGNFPPRFSGLQFPNYSSELNVNALELDDSALYLCASSTLPGDTQYFGPGTRLTVL.

This chain links TRBV7-2 with TRBJ2-3; D might be TRBD1 (5 bases). Trimming cost V 4 bases and J 2 bases, with 13 bases left between them. The CDR3 length is 15 residues. Germline assignment: CDR1 SGHTA and CDR2 FQGNSA. CDR3 nucleotide sequence: TGTGCCAGCAGCTCCACCAGGGAAATCACAGATACGCAGTATTTT. Protein sequence: CASSSTREITDTQYF.

The chain employs TRBV27 and TRBJ2-2, with D maybe TRBD1 (5 bases). Germline V gives CDR1 MNHEY, CDR2 SMNVEV (reference sequence). This CDR3 comprises 14 residues. Trimming shortened V by 1 base and J by 4 bases, and 7 bases separated the two germline ends. The CDR3 sequence is CASSLLGATGELFF. DNA of the CDR3: TGTGCCAGCAGTTTATTAGGGGCCACCGGGGAGCTGTTTTTT.

The chain links TRBV7-9 to TRBJ2-1; 13 bases are a match to TRBD2. From germline, CDR1 is SEHNR and CDR2 FQNEAQ (reference sequence). The CDR3 is made up of 15 amino acids. V trimming: 8 bases; J trimming: 9 bases; junction bases outside the gene matches: 10. In nucleotides, the CDR3 is TGTGCCAGCGTAAGAACTAGCGGGAGGGCTGGTGAGCAGTTCTTC. Translation: CASVRTSGRAGEQFF.

V is TRBV28 and J is TRBJ2-3, with 11 bases that match TRBD1. This CDR3 region has 16 residues. V shed 5 bases and J 5 bases; nucleotides not matched to a gene: 9. Germline V lookup: CDR1 MDHEN, CDR2 SYDVKM. The CDR3 DNA reads TGTGCCAGCAGTGCTAGGACAGGGGGCGACGGAGATACGCAGTATTTT. Translation gives CASSARTGGDGDTQYF.

This clone occurred once. The V gene is TRBV28, the J gene TRBJ2-3, with D tentatively TRBD1 (5 bases). Germline assignment: CDR1 MDHEN and CDR2 SYDVKM. Trimming stripped 5 bases from V and 3 bases from J, with 12 bases between. This CDR3 is 14 amino acids long. The CDR3 region is CASSAQDATDTQYF. DNA for the CDR3: TGTGCCAGCAGTGCACAGGACGCGACAGATACGCAGTATTTT.

The chain recombines TRBV28 with TRBJ2-5; 12 nucleotides align to TRBD2. The J call is doubtful: the DNA matches TRBJ2-7 better. CDR1 and CDR2 (germline): MDHEN, SYDVKM. This CDR3 contains 15 residues. This chain's CDR3 is CASRYLAGGRYEQYF. CDR3 nucleotide sequence: TGTGCCAGCAGATATCTAGCGGGAGGGAGATACGAGCAGTACTTC.

V is TRBV7-9 and J is TRBJ2-2; no clear D. This CDR3 comprises 15 residues. Germline V lookup: CDR1 SEHNR, CDR2 FQNEAQ (reference sequence). The V end was cut by 2 bases, the J end by 3 bases, with 10 bases between. The CDR3 DNA is TGTGCCAGCAGCTTATATAACAGACACACCGGGGAGCTGTTTTTT. This codes for CASSLYNRHTGELFF. The complete variable domain, with remaining parts taken from reference TRBV7-9 and TRBJ2-2, reads DTGVSQNPRHKITKRGQNVTFRCDPISEHNRLYWYRQTLGQGPEFLTYFQNEAQLEKSRLLSDRFSAERPKGSFSTLEIQRTEQGDSAMYLCASSLYNRHTGELFFGEGSRLTVL.

V usage is TRBV19 and J usage is TRBJ1-1; TRBD1 aligns across 7 bases. This CDR3 region has 14 residues. With V trimmed by 3 bases and J by 4 bases, 5 bases remained unmatched. The germline V gene encodes CDR1 LNHDA and CDR2 SQIVND (reference sequence). The CDR3, as DNA: TGTGCCAGTAGTATCCCACAGGGGCCCACTGAAGCTTTCTTT. Its translation: CASSIPQGPTEAFF.

CDR3 DNA sequence: TGCGCCAGCAGCTACTCGGGACTAGCGGATCAAGAGACCCAGTACTTC. This translates into CASSYSGLADQETQYF. The rearrangement joins TRBV5-1 to TRBJ2-5, with 11 bases that match TRBD2. Germline V lookup: CDR1 SGHRS, CDR2 YFSETQ. The J segment lost 2 bases and the V segment lost 3 bases, leaving 6 bases of the junction unmatched. There are 16 residues in the CDR3.